This TCR beta chain emerged from a study of blood T cell repertoires in COVID-19. Looking at the study overall: Samples representing acute and convalescent COVID-19 were sourced from the United States, Italy and Spain. PBMCs, B-cell-depleted T cells, or T cells provided the cDNA or gDNA that made up the material.

The authors' processing: Estimates of nucleated cell counts were drawn from the amplification of reference gene primers. Data came from immunoSEQ multiplex PCR; TCRdb stores just in-frame clones and leaves some out. For V, J and clone size, that table is used; D and trimming come from the DNA. Here the sample spans 100,000 or so clones, about 90% being singletons. Looked up from germline, CDR1 is SEHNR and CDR2 is FQNEAQ (reference sequence). CDR3 size: 15 residues. Trimming took 5 bases from V and 5 from J, leaving 18 bases between them. This clonotype was sampled from a man aged 30 to 39 in a cohort sampled during active COVID-19. Sequencing was carried out using peripheral blood. The V call is TRBV7-9, the J call TRBJ1-1; D not certain. CDR3 amino acids: CASSPSFRGGTEAFF. DNA of the CDR3: TGTGCCAGCAGCCCATCATTCCGGGGAGGAACTGAAGCTTTCTTT.